This T cell receptor (beta chain) emerged from a study of blood T cell repertoires in COVID-19. Background on the study: PBMCs, B-cell-depleted T cells, or T cells provided the cDNA or gDNA that made up the material.

V dropped 5 bases and J dropped 4 bases, with 11 bases sitting between them. This CDR3 region has 13 residues. Germline CDR1 and CDR2: MGHRA and YSYEKL. Libraries were prepared by immunoSEQ multiplex PCR; TCRdb keeps only in-frame clonotypes and omits some of them. The table has roughly 180,000 clones, about 91% seen once. V gene TRBV4-1 combines with J gene TRBJ2-5, with D perhaps matching TRBD2 (5 bases). This clonotype was obtained from a woman in her 30s with acute or convalescent COVID-19. The specimen was peripheral blood. The CDR3 loop is CASSARTLETQYF. The CDR3 bases are TGCGCCAGCAGCGCACGGACTTTAGAGACCCAGTACTTC.